One sample yielded the 27 T cell receptor beta chains listed below, sequenced in a study of T cell responses to AZD1222 COVID-19 vaccine. The method was immunoSEQ multiplex PCR; TCRdb's version includes in-frame clones alone and lacks a portion of them. The sample includes some 150,000 clones, just over 90% seen only once; the top ten take around 2.8%. Material: peripheral blood, obtained on day 0 of MenACWY control vaccination. These receptors were collected from an adult in good health.

The chain employs TRBV4-1 and TRBJ1-2; D possibly corresponds to TRBD1 (5 bases). Germline V gives CDR1 MGHRA, CDR2 YSYEKL. Trimming removed 0 bases at V and 3 bases at J, with 11 bases between. The CDR3 consists of 15 residues. The CDR3 reads CASSQEWAGHYGYTF. In DNA, the CDR3 is TGCGCCAGCAGCCAAGAATGGGCAGGGCACTATGGCTACACCTTC.

The chain couples TRBV19 to TRBJ2-7; unclear D gene. The germline V gene encodes CDR1 LNHDA and CDR2 SQIVND (reference sequence). V gave up 4 bases and J gave up 0 bases, with 10 bases separating them. The CDR3 totals 14 residues. The chain's CDR3 is CASSKEHPSYEQYF. Here the CDR3 DNA reads TGTGCCAGTAGTAAGGAACACCCCTCCTACGAGCAGTACTTC.

This clone was recorded only once. The genes are TRBV19 and TRBJ2-7; TRBD2 matches at 7 bases. V shed 1 base and J 4 bases; nucleotides not matched to a gene: 13. Germline assignment: CDR1 LNHDA and CDR2 SQIVND (reference sequence). This CDR3 has 17 amino acids. The CDR3 loop reads CASSIGTRGPQIYEQYF. CDR3 sequence (DNA): TGTGCCAGTAGTATAGGGACTAGAGGCCCGCAGATTTACGAGCAGTACTTC.

This chain uses TRBV11-2 with TRBJ1-6; no clear D gene. CDR3 size: 11 residues. V gave up 3 bases and J gave up 15 bases, with 9 bases separating them. Germline V gene lookup returns CDR1 SGHAT and CDR2 FQNNGV. CDR3 nucleotides: TGTGCCAGCAGCTTGAAGGGAGTCCTCCACTTT. Its protein is CASSLKGVLHF.

The gene calls are TRBV27 and TRBJ1-1, with D tentatively TRBD1 (6 bases). CDR3 length equals 18 residues. Germline values: CDR1 MNHEY, CDR2 SMNVEV (reference sequence). Between the trimmed V and J ends, which lost 1 base and 3 bases, there was a span of 21 bases. CDR3 bases: TGTGCCAGCAGTTTATTGGGCAGGGGAGGTGTTATACACACTGAAGCTTTCTTT. The encoded protein is CASSLLGRGGVIHTEAFF.

The chain carries TRBV5-1 and TRBJ2-5; TRBD1 aligns across 8 bases. Germline lookup yields CDR1 SGHRS and CDR2 YFSETQ. This CDR3 has 14 amino acids. The V segment lost 4 bases and the J segment 4 bases; nucleotides outside the gene matches: 6. Here the CDR3 reads CASSPWTGRETQYF. The CDR3 DNA sequence: TGCGCCAGCAGCCCATGGACAGGGCGAGAGACCCAGTACTTC.

The rearrangement uses TRBV7-6 and TRBJ2-2, with 7 bases aligning to TRBD1. V gave up 5 bases and J gave up 4 bases; unmatched junction bases: 7. The CDR3 loop spans 15 amino acids. Germline V gives CDR1 SGHVS, CDR2 FNYEAQ. DNA for the CDR3: TGTGCCAGCAGCACCCGACAGGGTGGCACCGGGGAGCTGTTTTTT. This gives the protein CASSTRQGGTGELFF.

The chain combines TRBV5-1 with TRBJ1-3; TRBD1 is a possible D gene (5 bases). Trimming left V 4 bases short and J 4 bases short, with 18 bases between. This CDR3 has 16 residues. Germline CDR1 reads SGHRS; CDR2 reads YFSETQ. The CDR3 loop is CASSPRGGGSGNTIYF. The CDR3 coding sequence is TGCGCCAGCAGCCCCCGGGGCGGGGGGTCAGGAAACACCATATATTTT.

This chain links TRBV7-3 with TRBJ2-1, with 7 nucleotides matching TRBD1. The CDR3 has 11 amino acids. Trimming cost V 4 bases and J 11 bases; bases outside gene matches: 2. CDR1 is SGHTA, CDR2 FQGTGA, per germline. CDR3 DNA sequence: TGTGCCAGCAGCTCGGGACAGCAGCAGTTCTTC. Translating gives CASSSGQQQFF. Variable domain in full (rest from reference TRBV7-3 and TRBJ2-1): GAGVSQTPSNKVTEKGKYVELRCDPISGHTALYWYRQSLGQGPEFLIYFQGTGAADDSGLPNDRFFAVRPEGSVSTLKIQRTERGDSAVYLCASSSGQQQFFGPGTRLTVL.

This CDR3 reads CASSFAPGDRYEQYF. The CDR3 nucleotides are TGTGCCAGCAGCTTTGCACCGGGGGACCGCTACGAGCAGTACTTC. The chain couples TRBV7-9 to TRBJ2-7; possible D gene TRBD2, 6 bases. Trimming took 3 bases from V and 3 from J, leaving 15 bases between them. The CDR3 runs to 15 residues. From germline, CDR1 is SEHNR and CDR2 FQNEAQ (reference sequence).

The chain joins TRBV19 to TRBJ2-3; 8 bases align to TRBD1. The germline CDR1 and CDR2 sequences are LNHDA and SQIVND (reference sequence). With 6 bases clipped from V and 10 bases from J, the junction kept 9 bases outside the gene matches. The CDR3 has 13 residues. The CDR3 sequence is CASSPGQGVSQYF. CDR3 bases: TGTGCCAGTAGCCCAGGACAGGGAGTATCGCAGTATTTT.

The V call is TRBV6-5, the J call TRBJ1-2; tentative D call: TRBD1 (5 bases). This CDR3 spans 14 amino acids. The germline CDR1 and CDR2 sequences are MNHEY and SVGAGI. The V gene lost 5 bases and the J gene lost 5 bases, with 15 bases spanning the gap. The CDR3 protein is CASSNLGVGYGYTF. The CDR3 nucleotides read TGTGCCAGCAGTAACCTAGGGGTCGGGTATGGCTACACCTTC.

This clone has just one count. The rearrangement uses TRBV29-1 and TRBJ2-1, with D tentatively TRBD1 or TRBD2 (5 bases each). The CDR3 contains 13 residues. Germline lookup yields CDR1 SQVTM and CDR2 ANQGSEA. The V gene lost 6 bases and the J gene lost 1 base, with 10 bases spanning the gap. The DNA for the CDR3 is TGCAGCGTGGGGGTTGGGTCCTACAATGAGCAGTTCTTC. This sequence encodes CSVGVGSYNEQFF.

This sequence joins TRBV19 and TRBJ2-1; 7 bases line up with TRBD1. CDR3 size: 14 residues. Germline values: CDR1 LNHDA, CDR2 SQIVND (reference sequence). The V gene end was trimmed by 4 bases and the J gene end by 4 bases; junction bases not matched to a gene: 4. The CDR3 DNA sequence: TGTGCCAGTAGTAAGAGACAGGGATACAATGAGCAGTTCTTC. Translated: CASSKRQGYNEQFF. The variable domain in full, with the rest retrieved from reference TRBV19 and TRBJ2-1, is DGGITQSPKYLFRKEGQNVTLSCEQNLNHDAMYWYRQDPGQGLRLIYYSQIVNDFQKGDIAEGYSVSREKKESFPLTVTSAQKNPTAFYLCASSKRQGYNEQFFGPGTRLTVL.

V is TRBV10-3 and J is TRBJ1-1; no firm D call. This CDR3 is built from 14 residues. CDR1 is ENHRY and CDR2 is SYGVKD in the germline V gene. Trimming took off 4 bases at V and 5 bases at J, with 14 bases between the two ends. In nucleotides, the CDR3 is TGTGCCATCAGTGGATCGAAAGGTGGGACTGAAGCTTTCTTT. Translation gives CAISGSKGGTEAFF.

This chain links TRBV27 with TRBJ2-7; 8 positions match TRBD2. The CDR3 spans 17 residues. The germline V gene has CDR1 MNHEY and CDR2 SMNVEV (reference sequence). With V trimmed by 0 bases and J by 4 bases, 11 bases remained unmatched. The CDR3 DNA sequence: TGTGCCAGCAGTTTATCAACCCGAGCGGGAGTAACATACGAGCAGTACTTC. It specifies CASSLSTRAGVTYEQYF.

The chain combines TRBV2 with TRBJ2-7, with D perhaps matching TRBD1 (5 bases). Germline-derived CDR1 and CDR2 are SNHLY and FYNNEI. The V gene lost 7 bases and the J gene lost 6 bases, with 10 bases spanning the gap. The CDR3 contains 11 residues. The CDR3 sequence is CASKVQGEQYF. The CDR3 DNA sequence: TGTGCCAGCAAGGTGCAGGGCGAGCAGTACTTC.

This chain links TRBV27 with TRBJ2-5; 10 bases align to TRBD2. Germline CDR1 and CDR2: MNHEY and SMNVEV (reference sequence). J gave up 5 bases and V 5 bases, and 20 bases lay outside the gene matches. The CDR3 has 19 amino acids. The CDR3 DNA reads TGTGCCAGCAGTCCCCGTAGTCAGAGCGGGAGGGTCGCCGGGGAGACCCAGTACTTC. This codes for CASSPRSQSGRVAGETQYF.

V is TRBV19 and J is TRBJ2-2, with D possibly being TRBD1 (5 bases). CDR1 is LNHDA and CDR2 is SQIVND in the germline V gene (reference sequence). The CDR3 is 14 residues long. V lost 4 bases and J lost 1, with 7 bases in between. Here the CDR3 reads CASSTGMNTGELFF. In nucleotides, the CDR3 is TGTGCCAGTAGTACAGGGATGAACACCGGGGAGCTGTTTTTT. The full variable domain, completed using reference TRBV19 and TRBJ2-2, is DGGITQSPKYLFRKEGQNVTLSCEQNLNHDAMYWYRQDPGQGLRLIYYSQIVNDFQKGDIAEGYSVSREKKESFPLTVTSAQKNPTAFYLCASSTGMNTGELFFGEGSRLTVL.

The chain recombines TRBV28 with TRBJ2-7, with 8 positions matching TRBD1. After removal of 6 bases from V and 3 bases from J, the junction contained 13 bases not matched to a gene. The CDR3 contains 16 residues. The germline CDR1 and CDR2 sequences are MDHEN and SYDVKM. CDR3 in DNA: TGTGCCAGCAGCCAACCTTGGACAGGGACCCACTACGAGCAGTACTTC. Its translation: CASSQPWTGTHYEQYF.

The V gene is TRBV6-5, the J gene TRBJ2-2, with D possibly matching TRBD1 (6 bases). Trimming stripped 0 bases from V and 8 bases from J, with 16 bases between. The CDR3 loop spans 16 amino acids. The germline CDR1 and CDR2 sequences are MNHEY and SVGAGI. In nucleotides, the CDR3 is TGTGCCAGCAGTTACTCCCCGGACAGAGAGTCTGGGGAGCTGTTTTTT. It translates to CASSYSPDRESGELFF.

The chain joins TRBV12-3 or TRBV12-4 to TRBJ2-2; D not certain. V lost 0 bases and J 2 bases, leaving 1 base between the germline ends. The CDR3 loop spans 13 amino acids. The CDR3 loop is CASSLANTGELFF. CDR3 nucleotide sequence: TGTGCCAGCAGTTTAGCCAACACCGGGGAGCTGTTTTTT.

This chain links TRBV7-2 with TRBJ1-2; possibly TRBD1 for D (5 bases). V lost 4 bases, J lost 9 bases, and 21 bases lay in between. Germline V gene sequence: CDR1 SGHTA, CDR2 FQGNSA. The CDR3 is made up of 15 amino acids. DNA for the CDR3: TGTGCCAGCAGCTCCTGGACAACCAACTCGAATAGCTACACCTTC. Protein product: CASSSWTTNSNSYTF. Variable domain in full (rest from reference TRBV7-2 and TRBJ1-2): GAGVSQSPSNKVTEKGKDVELRCDPISGHTALYWYRQSLGQGLEFLIYFQGNSAPDKSGLPSDRFSAERTGGSVSTLTIQRTQQEDSAVYLCASSSWTTNSNSYTFGSGTRLTVV.

This rearrangement joins TRBV5-1 to TRBJ2-7; possibly TRBD1 for D (5 bases). From germline, CDR1 is SGHRS and CDR2 YFSETQ. The CDR3 totals 16 residues. Between the trimmed V and J ends, which lost 0 bases and 1 base, there was a span of 14 bases. The CDR3 loop reads CASSLGGAYYSYEQYF. In nucleotides, the CDR3 is TGCGCCAGCAGCTTGGGTGGGGCCTACTATTCCTACGAGCAGTACTTC.

The chain couples TRBV4-2 to TRBJ2-2; the D call may be TRBD1 or TRBD2 (5 bases each). Trimming cost V 5 bases and J 6 bases, with 13 bases left between them. Germline CDR1 and CDR2: LGHNA and YNFKEQ. CDR3 length: 14 residues. CDR3 loop: CASSVPGTPGELFF. The CDR3 nucleotides read TGTGCCAGCAGCGTCCCAGGGACGCCCGGGGAGCTGTTTTTT.

This clone appeared a few times. The chain uses TRBV28 and TRBJ1-2, with D perhaps TRBD1 (6 bases). V lost 11 bases, J lost 4 bases, and 17 bases lay in between. The germline V gene has CDR1 MDHEN and CDR2 SYDVKM. The CDR3 totals 13 residues. The CDR3 nucleotides are TGTGCCGGTTTCGGGGGGGGCCCCTATGGCTACACCTTC. Its translation: CAGFGGGPYGYTF.

This clone came up a few times. The CDR3 sequence: CASSWWGEGSNEKLFF. For the CDR3, the DNA is TGTGCCAGCAGCTGGTGGGGAGAGGGCTCTAATGAAAAACTGTTTTTT. J is TRBJ1-4 and V is TRBV5-4; D unresolved. The CDR3 is 16 amino acids. From germline, CDR1 is SGHNT and CDR2 YYREEE (reference sequence). Trimming stripped 3 bases from V and 3 bases from J, with 15 bases between.